This T cell receptor beta chain was found in a study of shared clonotypes between healthy human individuals. TCRdb's copy holds only in-frame clones and misses some; the assay was immunoSEQ multiplex PCR. The sample contains more than 2 million clones, roughly 95% of which appear only once. Trimming removed 0 bases from V and 6 bases from J, with 11 bases in between. This CDR3 is 14 amino acids long. In germline, CDR1 is SGHAT, CDR2 FQNNGV. The chain has TRBV11-2 and TRBJ1-1, with D uncertain. Material for sequencing was naive CD4+ T cells sorted from blood. Stated subset: CD45RA+ positively selected. This receptor was identified in a man younger than 35 in good health. The CDR3 region is CASSLDGYQAEAFF. The CDR3 DNA sequence: TGTGCCAGCAGCTTAGATGGTTACCAGGCTGAAGCTTTCTTT. Supplemented by reference TRBV11-2 and TRBJ1-1, the full variable domain reads EAGVAQSPRYKIIEKRQSVAFWCNPISGHATLYWYQQILGQGPKLLIQFQNNGVVDDSQLPKDRFSAERLKGVDSTLKIQPAKLEDSAVYLCASSLDGYQAEAFFGQGTRLTVV.